These T cell receptor beta chains were read from a single sample in a study of blood T cells in healthy people across ages. TCRdb reprocessed the 5' RACE reads with MiXCR, giving one entry per CDR3 protein. Here the sample spans fewer than 1,200,000 distinct CDR3 sequences, approximately 25% being singletons. These data were likewise used in another study, on T cells of mothers and their children.

The material sequenced was blood. The receptors come from a girl aged 2-10 years in good health. CDR3s include the opening cysteine and the closing phenylalanine or tryptophan.

>TRBV6-2/TRBV6-3|NA
CASSYSITERIYEQYF
>TRBV10-3|NA
CAISESRLGHGIEQFF
>TRBV2|TRBJ2-2
CASSDPGSGTGELFF
>TRBV29-1|TRBJ2-5
CSVVVREQYF
>TRBV28|TRBJ2-7
CASSLGLAGSSYEQYF
>TRBV10-2|TRBJ2-3
CASSDSVDSTDTQYF
>TRBV28|TRBJ2-1
CASNSLFGSGISYNEQFF
>TRBV20-1|TRBJ2-1
CSASRLAGVSNEQFF
>TRBV6-1|TRBJ2-7
CASSEVARGYEQYF
>TRBV5-1|TRBJ1-4
CASSADGTSTNEKLFF
>TRBV12-3/TRBV12-4|TRBJ1-1
CASSGQSAYTEAFF
>TRBV13|TRBJ1-6
CASSLQGNYSPLHF
>TRBV5-1|TRBJ1-2
CASRIVSAPTNYGYTF
>TRBV7-9|TRBJ1-2
CASITLSGGANYGYTF
>TRBV12-3/TRBV12-4|TRBJ1-3
CASSVAWKGNTIYF
>TRBV20-1|TRBJ2-7
CSALAGVEQYF
>TRBV12-3/TRBV12-4|TRBJ1-2
CASRPNRDRGRGNYGYTF
>TRBV2|TRBJ2-2
CASEWDSNTGELFF
>TRBV20-1|TRBJ1-4
CSARAQGASVEKLFF
>TRBV20-1|TRBJ2-4
CSAYGTAKNIQYF
>TRBV12-3/TRBV12-4|TRBJ2-5
CASRTTSGAHGTQYF
>TRBV5-6|TRBJ2-5
CASSYSGSGGFQETQYF
>TRBV2|TRBJ2-1
CASRGASRSYNEQFF
>TRBV20-1|TRBJ2-7
CSAHDGLGLAGARATYEQYF
>TRBV12-3/TRBV12-4|TRBJ2-3
CASSFMAGGADTQYF
>TRBV29-1|TRBJ1-1
CSVEFSRKKTEAFF
>TRBV7-9|TRBJ2-1
CAWMGSYNEQFF
>TRBV25-1|TRBJ2-5
CASREGGYETQYF
>TRBV4-3|TRBJ1-3
CASSQRPDTIYF
>TRBV6-1|TRBJ1-1
CASSVGGPLPEAFF
>TRBV9|TRBJ2-2
CASSVVGTGELFF